This T cell receptor beta chain stems from a study of Ad26.COV2.S vaccination and SARS-CoV-2 variants. The protocol was immunoSEQ multiplex PCR, while the TCRdb copy is restricted to in-frame clones and leaves out a portion. The sample includes roughly 410,000 clones, 83% seen only once; the top ten take about 7.4%. The CDR3 loop spans 13 amino acids. V was cut by 6 bases and J by 6 bases, with 14 bases left in between. The germline V gene encodes CDR1 SNHLY and CDR2 FYNNEI. As to treatment: roughly 20 received Ad26.COV2.S at low or high dose, single or two shots; 5 received placebo; per-sample allocation not given. The investigators took samples on day 63 after the first vaccine or placebo injection.

The gene calls are TRBV2 and TRBJ2-5, with TRBD2 as a possible D gene (5 bases). Sequenced here: peripheral blood, sampled in a trial of Ad26.COV2.S vaccine versus placebo. This sequence was found in a person between 18 and 65 years old who received the Ad26.COV2.S COVID-19 vaccine or a placebo. CDR3 in amino acids: CASSAPGRKTQYF. CDR3 in DNA: TGTGCCAGCAGCGCTCCGGGAAGGAAGACCCAGTACTTC.